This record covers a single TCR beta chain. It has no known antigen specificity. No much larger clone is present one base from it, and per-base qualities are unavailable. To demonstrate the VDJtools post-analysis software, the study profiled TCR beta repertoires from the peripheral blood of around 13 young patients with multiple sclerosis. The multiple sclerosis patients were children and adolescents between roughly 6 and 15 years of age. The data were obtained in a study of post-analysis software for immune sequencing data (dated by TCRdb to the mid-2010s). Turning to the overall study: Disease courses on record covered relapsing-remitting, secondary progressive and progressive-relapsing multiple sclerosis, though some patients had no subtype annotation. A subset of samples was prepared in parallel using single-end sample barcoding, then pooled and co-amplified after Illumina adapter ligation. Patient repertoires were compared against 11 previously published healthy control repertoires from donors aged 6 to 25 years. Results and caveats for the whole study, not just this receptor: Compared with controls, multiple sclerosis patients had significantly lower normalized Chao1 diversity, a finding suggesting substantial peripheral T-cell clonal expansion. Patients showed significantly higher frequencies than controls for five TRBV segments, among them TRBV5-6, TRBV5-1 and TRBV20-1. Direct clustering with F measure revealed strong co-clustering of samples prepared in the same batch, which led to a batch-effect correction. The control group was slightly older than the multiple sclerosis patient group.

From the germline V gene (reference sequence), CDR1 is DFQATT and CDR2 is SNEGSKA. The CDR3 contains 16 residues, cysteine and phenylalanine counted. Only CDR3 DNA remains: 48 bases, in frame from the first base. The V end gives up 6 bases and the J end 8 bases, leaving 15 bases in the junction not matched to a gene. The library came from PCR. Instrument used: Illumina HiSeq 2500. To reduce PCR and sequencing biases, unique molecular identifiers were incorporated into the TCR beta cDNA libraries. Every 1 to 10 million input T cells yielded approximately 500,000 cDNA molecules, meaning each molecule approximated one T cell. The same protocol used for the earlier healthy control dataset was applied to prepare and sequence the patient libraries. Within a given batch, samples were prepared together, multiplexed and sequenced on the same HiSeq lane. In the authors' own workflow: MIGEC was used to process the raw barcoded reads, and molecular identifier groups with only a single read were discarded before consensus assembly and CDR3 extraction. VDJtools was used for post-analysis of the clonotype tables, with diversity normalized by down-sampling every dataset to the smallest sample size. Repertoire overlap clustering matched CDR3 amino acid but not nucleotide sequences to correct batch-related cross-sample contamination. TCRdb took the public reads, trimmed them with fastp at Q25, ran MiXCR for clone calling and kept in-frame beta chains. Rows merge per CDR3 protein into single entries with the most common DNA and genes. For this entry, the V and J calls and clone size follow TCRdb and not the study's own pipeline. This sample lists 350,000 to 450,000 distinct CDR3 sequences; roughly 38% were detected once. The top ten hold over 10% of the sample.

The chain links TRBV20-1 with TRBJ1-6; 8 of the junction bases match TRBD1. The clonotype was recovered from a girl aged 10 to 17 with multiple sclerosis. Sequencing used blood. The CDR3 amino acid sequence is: CSAYQGAVGIDSPLHF. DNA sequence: TGCAGTGCCTACCAGGGGGCGGTGGGTATAGATTCACCCCTCCACTTT.